The 8 T cell receptor beta chains given below trace back to one sample, sequenced in a study of CD4 T cell repertoires in COVID-19. The memory T cells were sequenced right after ex vivo isolation, without culture. Generated by immunoSEQ multiplex PCR, the TCRdb table keeps only in-frame clones and is missing some. The sample yields tens of thousands of clones, roughly 84% seen once. This specimen consisted of central memory CD4+ T cells from blood, obtained before the COVID-19 pandemic. The source is a human donor who had COVID-19.

The genes are TRBV15 and TRBJ1-2; D ambiguous. Between the trimmed V and J ends, which lost 1 base and 4 bases, there was a span of 10 bases. This CDR3 has 14 residues. The germline V gene encodes CDR1 LNHNV and CDR2 YYDKDF (reference sequence). CDR3 sequence reads: CATSRARVGYGYTF. In DNA, the CDR3 is TGTGCCACCAGCAGAGCGAGGGTCGGCTATGGCTACACCTTC.

The V and J genes are TRBV7-3 and TRBJ2-3, with TRBD2 identical over 12 bases. V was clipped by 5 bases and J by 2 bases; unmatched bases: 8. The CDR3 has 17 amino acids. CDR1 and CDR2 (germline): SGHTA, FQGTGA. CDR3 in amino acids: CASSPRLAGDDTDTQYF. The DNA for the CDR3 is TGTGCCAGCAGCCCTCGACTAGCGGGGGACGACACAGATACGCAGTATTTT.

The J gene is TRBJ2-3, the V gene TRBV18, with 7 bases matching TRBD1. With V trimmed by 5 bases and J by 7 bases, 15 bases remained unmatched. The germline gives CDR1 KGHSH, CDR2 LQKENI. The CDR3 sequence is 16 residues long. This CDR3 is CASSKSLTGQGNTQYF. The CDR3 nucleotides read TGTGCCAGCTCAAAGAGCCTGACAGGGCAGGGGAATACGCAGTATTTT.

This clone was seen a single time. V is TRBV19 and J is TRBJ1-5; 8 bases match TRBD1. CDR1 and CDR2 from the germline V gene are LNHDA and SQIVND (reference sequence). J lost 7 bases, V lost 2 bases, and 7 bases had no gene match. This CDR3 contains 15 residues. The CDR3 DNA follows: TGTGCCAGTAGTATACCTGTGGCAGGGGGCCAGCCCCAGCATTTT. Its translation: CASSIPVAGGQPQHF.

The gene calls are TRBV15 and TRBJ1-2; the D is unclear. The CDR3 length is 13 residues. The germline CDR1 and CDR2 sequences are LNHNV and YYDKDF (reference sequence). Trimming removed 5 bases at V and 7 bases at J, with 14 bases between. The CDR3 DNA reads as TGTGCCACCAGCCAGAACCCCCTAGGTGGCTACACCTTC. Encoded protein: CATSQNPLGGYTF.

The chain is built from TRBV7-2 and TRBJ2-1, with D perhaps TRBD2 (5 bases). The germline V gene has CDR1 SGHTA and CDR2 FQGNSA. Trimming pared 5 bases from V and 8 bases from J, leaving 16 bases between. The CDR3 is 14 residues long. In DNA, the CDR3 is TGTGCCAGCAGCCCTCGGGGTCTTTCCGATGAGCAGTTCTTC. It yields the protein CASSPRGLSDEQFF.

This clone has a single count. The chain is built from TRBV6-6 and TRBJ1-1; 10 nucleotides agree with TRBD1. Germline V gene sequence: CDR1 MNHNY, CDR2 SVGAGI (reference sequence). There are 14 residues in the CDR3. With V trimmed by 7 bases and J by 2 bases, 4 bases remained unmatched. The CDR3 loop is CASTRQGANTEAFF. CDR3 in DNA: TGTGCCAGCACTAGACAGGGGGCAAACACTGAAGCTTTCTTT.

The chain carries TRBV19 and TRBJ1-1; tentatively, D is TRBD1 (6 bases). This CDR3 is 15 amino acids long. Germline V CDR1 and CDR2: LNHDA, SQIVND (reference sequence). V lost 9 bases, J lost 3 bases, and 20 bases lay in between. This CDR3 reads CASHTGSAGDTEAFF. CDR3 bases: TGTGCCAGCCATACAGGGAGTGCGGGGGACACTGAAGCTTTCTTT.